This record covers a single T cell receptor (beta chain). The data are from a study of chemoradiotherapy in HPV16-positive cancers. Across the study: Candidate HPV-specific T-cell clones and common TCR motifs came from functional assays in a couple of HPV16-positive patients.

Germline lookup yields CDR1 LNHDA and CDR2 SQIVND (reference sequence). The CDR3 is 12 residues long. Trimming cost V 1 base and J 8 bases, with 8 bases left between them. The protocol was immunoSEQ multiplex PCR, while the TCRdb copy is restricted to in-frame clones and leaves out a portion. The data contain around 8,800 clones, approximately 77% of them seen just once; the ten biggest clones take up over 30%. Over chemoradiotherapy, repertoires were sampled more than once. This TCR derives from a human donor with HPV-associated anogenital cancer. The V call is TRBV19, the J call TRBJ1-2; D unclear. This specimen consisted of tumor tissue, obtained from a patient who underwent chemoradiotherapy. CDR3 sequence (DNA): TGTGCCAGTAGTATAGTCGGGTCCGGCTACACCTTC. Protein product: CASSIVGSGYTF.